This entry is about one T cell receptor beta chain. No antigen is known for it. The data derive from a study of chemoradiotherapy in HPV16-positive cancers. Study information: Candidate HPV-specific T-cell clones and common TCR motifs came from functional assays in a couple of HPV16-positive patients. Study results and caveats: During treatment, candidate HPV-specific clones and E7-related motifs expanded in tumor. In HPV16-positive patients, HPV-responsive T-cell expansion tracked better recurrence-free survival.

Trimming shortened V by 3 bases and J by 6 bases, and 15 bases separated the two germline ends. CDR1 is SNHLY and CDR2 is FYNNEI in the germline V gene. The CDR3 is 16 residues long. Profiling relied on immunoSEQ multiplex PCR, and the TCRdb table lists in-frame clones only, not all of them. The sample consists of approximately 15,000 clones, 60% to 75% of them appearing once. Repertoires were sampled repeatedly during chemoradiotherapy. The chain is built from TRBV2 and TRBJ1-6; tentatively, D is TRBD1 (5 bases). This receptor was identified in a human donor with HPV-associated anogenital cancer. The specimen was obtained from a patient who underwent chemoradiotherapy. The CDR3 coding sequence is TGTGCCAGCAGTGAGTCTGGGGCTCTCCTTAATTCACCCCTCCACTTT. Encoded protein: CASSESGALLNSPLHF.